This T cell receptor (beta chain) is drawn from a study of response to subunit inactivated influenza vaccine. This clonotype was detected only a few times. What it binds is not known. General study results and limits: The authors offered the suggestion that each seasonal influenza vaccination recruits few new T cells.

TCRdb reprocessed the RT-PCR reads via MiXCR and lists one record per CDR3 protein. The data show roughly 670,000 distinct CDR3 sequences, with 11% to 15% seen just once and around 7.6% held by the top ten. Germline CDR1 SGHTA, CDR2 FQGNSA. V shed 1 base and J 3 bases; nucleotides not matched to a gene: 6. The CDR3 is 15 amino acids. The clonotype was recovered from a man in his fifties who received an inactivated influenza vaccine. This rearrangement joins TRBV7-2 to TRBJ2-7; 7 nucleotides agree with TRBD1. This sample comprised PBMCs from blood, obtained around 14 days before vaccination. CDR3 sequence reads: CASSLEGTDYYEQYF. CDR3 nucleotide sequence: TGTGCCAGCAGCTTAGAAGGGACAGATTACTACGAGCAGTACTTC.